This T cell receptor (beta chain) was profiled in a study of T cell changes during pregnancy in multiple sclerosis. In germline, CDR1 is LNHDA, CDR2 SQIVND (reference sequence). This CDR3 has 14 residues. Unmatched junction bases numbered 9, after V lost 3 bases and J lost 10 bases. Sequencing was performed with immunoSEQ multiplex PCR; in TCRdb, only in-frame clones are kept and a portion is missing. The table lists 68,000 or so clones, under 95% of them singletons, with 0.65% to 0.9% in the top ten. The rearrangement links TRBV19 to TRBJ1-2, with 9 nucleotides matching TRBD1. The sequence was obtained from a female donor with multiple sclerosis, enrolled in a pregnancy study. The material sequenced was peripheral blood, taken in the second trimester of pregnancy. CDR3 amino acids: CASSIRRTGDAYTF. Here the CDR3 DNA reads TGTGCCAGTAGTATTCGTAGGACAGGGGATGCCTACACCTTC. Complete variable domain (other parts from reference TRBV19 and TRBJ1-2): DGGITQSPKYLFRKEGQNVTLSCEQNLNHDAMYWYRQDPGQGLRLIYYSQIVNDFQKGDIAEGYSVSREKKESFPLTVTSAQKNPTAFYLCASSIRRTGDAYTFGSGTRLTVV.